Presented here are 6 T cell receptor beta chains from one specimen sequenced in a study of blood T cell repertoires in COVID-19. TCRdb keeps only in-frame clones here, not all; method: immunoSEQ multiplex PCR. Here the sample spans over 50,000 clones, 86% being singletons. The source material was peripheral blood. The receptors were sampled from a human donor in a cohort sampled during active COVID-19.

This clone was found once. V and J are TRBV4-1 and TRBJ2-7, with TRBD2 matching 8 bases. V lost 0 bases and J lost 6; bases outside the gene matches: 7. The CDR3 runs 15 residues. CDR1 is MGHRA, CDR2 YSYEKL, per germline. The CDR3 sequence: CASSQEQAGGSEQYF. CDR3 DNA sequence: TGCGCCAGCAGCCAAGAACAGGCGGGAGGAAGCGAGCAGTACTTC.

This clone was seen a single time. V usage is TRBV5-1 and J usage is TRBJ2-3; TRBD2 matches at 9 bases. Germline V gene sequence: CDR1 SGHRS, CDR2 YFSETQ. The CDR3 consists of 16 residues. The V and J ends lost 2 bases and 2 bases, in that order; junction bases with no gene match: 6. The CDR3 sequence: CASSFGLAGVTDTQYF. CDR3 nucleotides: TGCGCCAGCAGCTTTGGTTTAGCGGGGGTCACAGATACGCAGTATTTT.

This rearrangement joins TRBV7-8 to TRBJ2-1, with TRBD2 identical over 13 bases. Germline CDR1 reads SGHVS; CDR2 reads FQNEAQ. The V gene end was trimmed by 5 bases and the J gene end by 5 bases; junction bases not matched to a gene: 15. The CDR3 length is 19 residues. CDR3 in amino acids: CASSRRLAGGLGSDNEQFF. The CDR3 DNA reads TGTGCCAGCAGCCGCCGACTAGCGGGGGGCCTGGGGTCCGACAATGAGCAGTTCTTC.

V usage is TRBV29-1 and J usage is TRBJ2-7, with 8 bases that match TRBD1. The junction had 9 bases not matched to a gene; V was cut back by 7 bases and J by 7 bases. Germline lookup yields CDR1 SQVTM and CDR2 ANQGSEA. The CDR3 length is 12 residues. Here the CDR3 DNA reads TGCAGCGGTGGAACAGGGGGTGGGGAGCAGTACTTC. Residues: CSGGTGGGEQYF.

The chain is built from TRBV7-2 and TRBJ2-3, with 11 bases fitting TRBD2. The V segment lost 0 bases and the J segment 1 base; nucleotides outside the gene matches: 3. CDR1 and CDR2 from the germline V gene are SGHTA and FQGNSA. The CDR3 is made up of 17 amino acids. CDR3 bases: TGTGCCAGCAGCTTAGCGGGGACTAGCGGAGGCACAGATACGCAGTATTTT. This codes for CASSLAGTSGGTDTQYF.

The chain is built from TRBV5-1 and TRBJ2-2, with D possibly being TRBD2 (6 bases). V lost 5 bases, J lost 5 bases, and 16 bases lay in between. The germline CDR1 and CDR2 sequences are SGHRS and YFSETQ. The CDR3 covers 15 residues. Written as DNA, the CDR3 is TGCGCCAGCAGAGGAACGGGAGATAGGACCGGGGAGCTGTTTTTT. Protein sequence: CASRGTGDRTGELFF.